These T cell receptor beta chains were read from a single sample in a study of T cell changes during pregnancy in multiple sclerosis. The table came from immunoSEQ multiplex PCR; TCRdb's copy has only in-frame clones and leaves some out. This sample has about 70,000 clones, with around nine tenths found just once. This specimen was peripheral blood, taken in the second trimester of pregnancy. These receptors were taken from a female donor in good health, enrolled as a control in a pregnancy study. Both conserved end residues are part of each CDR3. D genes are given only for firm matches. Some rows have no size entry. The others give once, few or many, or a class for an expanded clone.

>TRBV10-3|few|TRBJ2-2|TRBD1
TGTGCCATCAGAGGGACAGGGAACACCGGGGAGCTGTTTTTT
CAIRGTGNTGELFF
>TRBV7-8|.|TRBJ1-3|TRBD1
TGTGCCAGCAGCTTAGTAGGGACAGGCCTAGTCGGAAACACCATATATTTT
CASSLVGTGLVGNTIYF
>TRBV7-3|.|TRBJ2-3|.
TGTGCCAGACCCTCATCCTTCGACAGCAGCACAGATACGCAGTATTTT
CARPSSFDSSTDTQYF
>TRBV10-3|few|TRBJ1-1|.
TGTGCCATCAGTGATGGTGGCCTGGCTTTCTTT
CAISDGGLAFF
>TRBV7-6|.|TRBJ1-4|TRBD1
TGTGCCAGCAGCTTAGGGACAGGGGGAGGGGAAAAACTGTTTTTT
CASSLGTGGGEKLFF
>TRBV11-2|.|TRBJ2-7|.
TGTGCCAGCAGCTTAAGTAACGGGGGTGGAAACGAGCAGTACTTC
CASSLSNGGGNEQYF
>TRBV5-5|.|TRBJ2-3|TRBD2
TGTGCCAGCAGCTTGCCCGGGGGGATCACAGATACGCAGTATTTT
CASSLPGGITDTQYF
>TRBV5-1|.|TRBJ2-5|.
TGCGCCAGCAGCATCGAGGGAGTGGCGCAAGAGACCCAGTACTTC
CASSIEGVAQETQYF
>TRBV14|.|TRBJ2-3|TRBD2
TGTGCCAGCAGCCAAGGACTAGCAAGCACAGATACGCAGTATTTT
CASSQGLASTDTQYF
>TRBV11-2|.|TRBJ2-7|.
TGTGCCAGCAGCTTAGGACAGGGAGGACGGTCCTACGAGCAGTACTTC
CASSLGQGGRSYEQYF
>TRBV11-1|.|TRBJ2-2|TRBD2
TGTGCCACCCAGGAACTAGCGGGGGAGAACACCGGGGAGCTGTTTTTT
CATQELAGENTGELFF
>TRBV9|.|TRBJ2-1|TRBD1
TGTGCCAGCAGCTTCCGGGACAGTAGCAACAATGAGCAGTTCTTC
CASSFRDSSNNEQFF
>TRBV30|.|TRBJ2-7|TRBD1
TGTGCCTGGAGTGTAGGGCAGGGGGCAGGCGAGCAGTACTTC
CAWSVGQGAGEQYF
>TRBV30|.|TRBJ2-1|TRBD2
TGTGCCTGGCGGGGGGACTGGCGGGGGAACAATGAGCAGTTCTTC
CAWRGDWRGNNEQFF
>TRBV9|.|TRBJ2-1|TRBD2
TGTGCCAGCAGCGTAGCGGGCGGGGGGCACAATGAGCAGTTCTTC
CASSVAGGGHNEQFF
>TRBV27|.|TRBJ1-2|TRBD1
TGTGCCAGCACCCCCGGGACAGGGGGCAACTATGGCTACACCTTC
CASTPGTGGNYGYTF
>TRBV7-8|.|TRBJ1-2|TRBD1
TGTGCCAGCAGCAGCTTGAGGACAGGGGCCACCTTC
CASSSLRTGATF
>TRBV4-2|.|TRBJ2-7|TRBD1
TGTGCCAGCAGCCAAGGGCAGGGGGCCTACGAGCAGTACTTC
CASSQGQGAYEQYF
>TRBV5-1|.|TRBJ2-5|TRBD1
TGCGCCAGCAGTTTTTCATCCGGGACAGAAGAGACCCAGTACTTC
CASSFSSGTEETQYF
>TRBV5-1|.|TRBJ2-7|.
TGCGCCAGCAGCGGAGGGTACGAGCAGTACTTC
CASSGGYEQYF
>TRBV7-2|.|TRBJ2-5|TRBD2
TGTGCCAGCAGCTTAAAATTTAAGGTGCGGGGGGGATGGATGGGAACCCAGTACTTC
CASSLKFKVRGGWMGTQYF